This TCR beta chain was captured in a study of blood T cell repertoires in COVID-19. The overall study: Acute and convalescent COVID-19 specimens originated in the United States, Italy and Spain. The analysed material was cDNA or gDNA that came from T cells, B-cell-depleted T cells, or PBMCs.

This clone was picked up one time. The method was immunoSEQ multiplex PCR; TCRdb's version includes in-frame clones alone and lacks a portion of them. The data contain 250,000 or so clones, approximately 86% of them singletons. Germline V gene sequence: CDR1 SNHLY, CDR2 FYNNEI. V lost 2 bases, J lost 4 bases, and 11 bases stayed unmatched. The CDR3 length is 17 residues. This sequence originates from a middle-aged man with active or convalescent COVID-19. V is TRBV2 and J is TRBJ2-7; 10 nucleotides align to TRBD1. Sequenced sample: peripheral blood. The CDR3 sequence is CASSELRGQGTEYEQYF. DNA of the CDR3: TGTGCCAGCAGTGAACTGCGGGGACAGGGGACAGAGTACGAGCAGTACTTC. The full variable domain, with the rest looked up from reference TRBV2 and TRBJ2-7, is EPEVTQTPSHQVTQMGQEVILRCVPISNHLYFYWYRQILGQKVEFLVSFYNNEISEKSEIFDDQFSVERPDGSNFTLKIRSTKLEDSAMYFCASSELRGQGTEYEQYFGPGTRLTVT.